This record concerns one TCR beta chain sequence. This specimen comes from a study of control samples from healthy donors and cancer patients. The assay was immunoSEQ multiplex PCR, and TCRdb's table has in-frame clones only and misses some. There are some 80,000 clones in the sample; nearly 90% occur only once, and around 6% lies in the top ten. CDR1 and CDR2 from the germline V gene are SGHTA and FQGNSA. The ends lost 1 base at V and 4 bases at J; junction bases unmatched: 2. The CDR3 covers 16 residues. The sequence derives from a man aged 45 to 65 in good health. The source material was blood. The chain couples TRBV7-2 to TRBJ2-3; TRBD2 agrees at 13 bases. The CDR3 protein is CASSLGLAGGPDTQYF. The CDR3 DNA is TGTGCCAGCAGCTTAGGACTAGCGGGGGGACCAGATACGCAGTATTTT.